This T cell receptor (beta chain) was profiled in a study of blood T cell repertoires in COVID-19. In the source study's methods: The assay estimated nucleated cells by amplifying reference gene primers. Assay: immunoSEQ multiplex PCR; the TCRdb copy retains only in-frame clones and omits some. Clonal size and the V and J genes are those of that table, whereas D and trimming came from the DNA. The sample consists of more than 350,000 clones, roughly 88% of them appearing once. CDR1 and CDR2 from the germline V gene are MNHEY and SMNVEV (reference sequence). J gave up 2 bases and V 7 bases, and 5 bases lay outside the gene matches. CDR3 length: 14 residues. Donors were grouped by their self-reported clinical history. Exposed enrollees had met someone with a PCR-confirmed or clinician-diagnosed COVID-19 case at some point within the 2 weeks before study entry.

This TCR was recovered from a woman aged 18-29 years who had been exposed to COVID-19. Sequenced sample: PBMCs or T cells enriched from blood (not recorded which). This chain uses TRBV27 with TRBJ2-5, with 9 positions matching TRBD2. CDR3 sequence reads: CASTPSGGQETQYF. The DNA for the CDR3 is TGTGCCAGCACCCCCAGCGGGGGGCAAGAGACCCAGTACTTC.